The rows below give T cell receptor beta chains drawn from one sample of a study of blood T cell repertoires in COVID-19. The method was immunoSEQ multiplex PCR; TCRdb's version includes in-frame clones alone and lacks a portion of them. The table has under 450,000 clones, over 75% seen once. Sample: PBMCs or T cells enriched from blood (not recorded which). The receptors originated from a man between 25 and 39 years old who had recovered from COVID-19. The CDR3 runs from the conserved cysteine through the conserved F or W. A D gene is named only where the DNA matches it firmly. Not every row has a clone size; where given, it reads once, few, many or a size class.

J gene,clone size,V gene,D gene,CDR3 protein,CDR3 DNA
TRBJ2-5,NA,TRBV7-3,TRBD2,CASSLTSVQETQYF,TGTGCCAGCAGCCTTACTAGCGTACAAGAGACCCAGTACTTC
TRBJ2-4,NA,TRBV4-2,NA,CASSQDEERWAKNIQYF,TGTGCCAGCAGCCAAGATGAAGAGAGGTGGGCCAAAAACATTCAGTACTTC
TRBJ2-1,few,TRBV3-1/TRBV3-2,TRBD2,CASGREGSYNEQFF,TGTGCCAGCGGGAGGGAGGGATCCTACAATGAGCAGTTCTTC
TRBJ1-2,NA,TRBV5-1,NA,CASSPGGEGPYGYTF,TGCGCCAGCAGCCCCGGCGGGGAGGGACCCTATGGCTACACCTTC
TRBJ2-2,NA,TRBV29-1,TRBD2,CSVTKTSGGGTGELFF,TGCAGCGTTACAAAGACTAGCGGGGGAGGAACCGGGGAGCTGTTTTTT
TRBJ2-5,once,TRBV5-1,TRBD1,CASSPLGAQTGKETQYF,TGCGCCAGCAGCCCGCTAGGGGCCCAGACAGGGAAAGAGACCCAGTACTTC
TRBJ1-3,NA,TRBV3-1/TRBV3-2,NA,CASSLYPTGSSGNTIYF,TGTGCCAGCAGCCTCTATCCGACAGGTAGCTCTGGAAACACCATATATTTT
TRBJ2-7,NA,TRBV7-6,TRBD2,CASSLGLAAGDEQYF,TGTGCCAGCAGCTTGGGACTAGCCGCTGGGGACGAGCAGTACTTC
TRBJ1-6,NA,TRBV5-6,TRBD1,CASRNTGGYFGNSPLHF,TGTGCCAGCAGGAACACAGGGGGGTATTTTGGTAATTCACCCCTCCACTTT
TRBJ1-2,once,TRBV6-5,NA,CASGDPDRAGYTF,TGTGCCAGCGGGGATCCCGACAGAGCGGGCTACACCTTC
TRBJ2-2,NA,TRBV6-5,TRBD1,CASTPSQGAGGELFF,TGTGCCAGCACCCCATCACAGGGGGCCGGAGGGGAGCTGTTTTTT
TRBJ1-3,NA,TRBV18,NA,CASSPRGDGNTIYF,TGTGCCAGCTCACCCCGGGGAGATGGAAACACCATATATTTT
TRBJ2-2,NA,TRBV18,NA,CASSPLLGGTNTGELFF,TGTGCCAGCTCACCACTCTTGGGAGGAACGAACACCGGGGAGCTGTTTTTT
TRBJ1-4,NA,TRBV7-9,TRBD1,CASSKTGAFNEKLFF,TGTGCCAGCAGCAAGACAGGGGCCTTCAATGAAAAACTGTTTTTT
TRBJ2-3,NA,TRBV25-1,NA,CASSEYGSLSTDTQYF,TGTGCCAGCAGTGAATATGGTAGCCTGAGCACAGATACGCAGTATTTT
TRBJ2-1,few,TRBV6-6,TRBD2,CASSPRGSGVIYNGQFF,TGTGCCAGCAGTCCCCGGGGTAGCGGGGTAATATACAATGGGCAGTTCTTC
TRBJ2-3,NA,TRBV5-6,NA,CASSFQRTADTQYF,TGTGCCAGCAGCTTCCAACGGACAGCAGATACGCAGTATTTT
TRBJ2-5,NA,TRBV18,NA,CASSPPSPQETQYF,TGTGCCAGCTCACCACCGAGCCCTCAAGAGACCCAGTACTTC
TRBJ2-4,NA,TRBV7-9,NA,CASSHWTDPGVQYF,TGTGCCAGCAGCCATTGGACGGACCCGGGGGTTCAGTACTTC
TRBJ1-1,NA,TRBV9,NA,CASSVVGGLNTEAFF,TGTGCCAGCAGCGTAGTGGGGGGTTTGAACACTGAAGCTTTCTTT
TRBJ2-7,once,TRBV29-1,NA,CSVVPGYTYEQYF,TGCAGCGTTGTGCCAGGCTATACCTACGAGCAGTACTTC